This TCR beta chain was captured by sequencing in a study of T cell responses to AZD1222 COVID-19 vaccine. General observations from the study: Unmutated variant regions are reportedly the target of nearly half of TCRs that are spike-specific. Repertoire collection took place solely once the T cell response had peaked.

Method: immunoSEQ multiplex PCR; TCRdb's copy keeps in-frame clones and lacks some. The sample contains approximately 140,000 clones, roughly nine tenths of which appear only once. Concerning this clone: As yet, its antigen is unknown.

The study pooled second doses at about 4 or about 12 weeks. After removal of 2 bases from V and 9 bases from J, the junction contained 1 base not matched to a gene. Germline CDR1 and CDR2: ENHRY and SYGVKD. The CDR3 sequence is 13 residues long. The sequence came from an adult who received the AZD1222 COVID-19 vaccine. This specimen consisted of peripheral blood, obtained 28 days after the second AZD1222 dose. The chain couples TRBV10-3 to TRBJ2-1; 10 bases agree with TRBD1. The CDR3 region has the DNA TGTGCCATCAGTGAGCGGGACAGGGGTGAGCAGTTCTTC. Translation gives CAISERDRGEQFF.